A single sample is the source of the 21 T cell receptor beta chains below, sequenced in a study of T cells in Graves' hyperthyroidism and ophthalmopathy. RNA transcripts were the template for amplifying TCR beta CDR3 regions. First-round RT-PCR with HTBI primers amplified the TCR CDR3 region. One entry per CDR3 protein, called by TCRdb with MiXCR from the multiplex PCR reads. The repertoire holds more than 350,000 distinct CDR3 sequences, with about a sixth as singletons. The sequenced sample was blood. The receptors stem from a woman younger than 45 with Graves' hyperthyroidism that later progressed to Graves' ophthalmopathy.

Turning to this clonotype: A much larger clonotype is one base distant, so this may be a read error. The CDR3 DNA sequence: TGTGCCATCAGCATTACGGCGGGAAAAGAGACCCACTACTTC. Protein: CAISITAGKETHYF. This rearrangement joins TRBV10-3 to TRBJ2-5, with D maybe TRBD2 (6 bases). CDR3 length equals 14 residues. Germline loops: CDR1 ENHRY, CDR2 SYGVKD.

In DNA, the CDR3 is TGTGCCAGCAGCTTGGCCCGACAGGGGGTGCCCACGAGCTCCTACAATGAGCAGTTCTTC. Encoded protein: CASSLARQGVPTSSYNEQFF. The V call is TRBV5-6, the J call TRBJ2-1; TRBD1 agrees at 9 bases. V lost 0 bases, J lost 0 bases, and 13 bases stayed unmatched. This CDR3 region has 20 residues. Per the germline V gene, CDR1 is SGHDT and CDR2 is YYEEEE.

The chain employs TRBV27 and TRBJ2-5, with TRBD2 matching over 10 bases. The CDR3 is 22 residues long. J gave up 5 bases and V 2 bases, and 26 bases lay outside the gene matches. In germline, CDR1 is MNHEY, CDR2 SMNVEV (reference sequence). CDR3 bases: TGTGCCAGCAGTTTACCGGCCCTTAGGGGCAGCGGGAGGGCCGAAGGGTGGGAGACCCAGTACTTC. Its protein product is CASSLPALRGSGRAEGWETQYF.

As DNA, the CDR3 is TGTGCCAGCAGTGAAAGCGGGAGTAGCCCCTACAATGAGCAGTTCTTC. Translated: CASSESGSSPYNEQFF. The chain is built from TRBV2 and TRBJ2-1, with 8 nucleotides matching TRBD2. This CDR3 has 16 residues. CDR1 SNHLY and CDR2 FYNNEI come from the germline V gene. J gave up 2 bases and V 2 bases, and 5 bases lay outside the gene matches.

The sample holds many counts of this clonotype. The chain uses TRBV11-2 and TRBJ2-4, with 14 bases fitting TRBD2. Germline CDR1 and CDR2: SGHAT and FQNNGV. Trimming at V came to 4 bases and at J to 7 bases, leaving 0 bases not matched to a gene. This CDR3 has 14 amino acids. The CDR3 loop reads CASSWTSGRNIQYF. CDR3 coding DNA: TGTGCCAGCAGCTGGACTAGCGGGAGGAACATTCAGTACTTC.

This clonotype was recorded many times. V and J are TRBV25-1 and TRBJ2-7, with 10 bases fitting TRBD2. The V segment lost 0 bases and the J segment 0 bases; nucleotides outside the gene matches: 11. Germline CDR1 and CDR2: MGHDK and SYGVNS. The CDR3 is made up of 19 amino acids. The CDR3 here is CASSEYAPGSGRNSYEQYF. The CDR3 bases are TGTGCCAGCAGTGAATATGCCCCGGGTAGCGGGAGGAACTCCTACGAGCAGTACTTC.

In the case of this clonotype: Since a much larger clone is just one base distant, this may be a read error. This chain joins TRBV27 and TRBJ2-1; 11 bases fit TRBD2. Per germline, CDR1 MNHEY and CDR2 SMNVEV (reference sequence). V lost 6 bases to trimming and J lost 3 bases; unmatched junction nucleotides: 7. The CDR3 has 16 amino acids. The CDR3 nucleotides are TGTGCCAGCAGACTAGCGGGAGTAAGCCGCTACAATGAGCAGTTCTTC. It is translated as CASRLAGVSRYNEQFF.

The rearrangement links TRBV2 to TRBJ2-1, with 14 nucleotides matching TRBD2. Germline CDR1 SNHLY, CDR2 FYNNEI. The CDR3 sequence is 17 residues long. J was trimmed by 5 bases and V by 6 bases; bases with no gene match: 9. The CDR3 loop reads CASSILGLAGGNNEQFF. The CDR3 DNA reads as TGTGCCAGCAGCATTCTTGGACTAGCGGGGGGCAACAATGAGCAGTTCTTC.

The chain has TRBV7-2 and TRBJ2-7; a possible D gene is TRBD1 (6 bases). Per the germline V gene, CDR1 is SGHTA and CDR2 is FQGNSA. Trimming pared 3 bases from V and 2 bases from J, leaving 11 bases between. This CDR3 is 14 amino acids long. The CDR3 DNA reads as TGTGCCAGCAGCTTCGCCGGGACAACCTACGAGCAGTACTTC. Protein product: CASSFAGTTYEQYF.

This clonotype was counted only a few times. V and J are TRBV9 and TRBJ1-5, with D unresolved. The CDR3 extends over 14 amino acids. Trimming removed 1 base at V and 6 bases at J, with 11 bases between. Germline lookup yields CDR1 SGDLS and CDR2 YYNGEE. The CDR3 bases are TGTGCCAGCAGCGTAAGTGGAGGAGGTCAGCCCCAGCATTTT. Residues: CASSVSGGGQPQHF.

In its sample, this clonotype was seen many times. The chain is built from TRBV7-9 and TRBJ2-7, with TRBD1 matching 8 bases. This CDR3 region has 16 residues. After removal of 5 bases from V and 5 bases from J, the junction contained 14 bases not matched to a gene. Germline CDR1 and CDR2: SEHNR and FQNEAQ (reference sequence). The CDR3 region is CASSPGQGPSGNEQYF. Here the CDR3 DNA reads TGTGCCAGCAGCCCCGGACAGGGTCCTTCTGGGAACGAGCAGTACTTC.

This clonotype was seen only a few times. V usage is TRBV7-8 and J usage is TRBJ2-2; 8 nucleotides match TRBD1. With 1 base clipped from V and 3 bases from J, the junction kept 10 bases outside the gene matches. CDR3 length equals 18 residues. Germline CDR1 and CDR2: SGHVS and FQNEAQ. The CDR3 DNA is TGTGCCAGCAGCTTAGGGACCAAGACAGGGGACTACACCGGGGAGCTGTTTTTT. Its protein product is CASSLGTKTGDYTGELFF. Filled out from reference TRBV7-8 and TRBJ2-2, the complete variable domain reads GAGVSQSPRYKVAKRGQDVALRCDPISGHVSLFWYQQALGQGPEFLTYFQNEAQLDKSGLPSDRFFAERPEGSVSTLKIQRTQQEDSAVYLCASSLGTKTGDYTGELFFGEGSRLTVL.

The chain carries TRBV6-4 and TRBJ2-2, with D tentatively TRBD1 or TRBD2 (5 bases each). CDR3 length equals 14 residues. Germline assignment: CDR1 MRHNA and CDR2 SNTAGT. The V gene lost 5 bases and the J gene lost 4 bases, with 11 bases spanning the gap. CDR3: CASSWGSSTGELFF. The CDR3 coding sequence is TGTGCCAGCAGTTGGGGGAGTTCCACCGGGGAGCTGTTTTTT.

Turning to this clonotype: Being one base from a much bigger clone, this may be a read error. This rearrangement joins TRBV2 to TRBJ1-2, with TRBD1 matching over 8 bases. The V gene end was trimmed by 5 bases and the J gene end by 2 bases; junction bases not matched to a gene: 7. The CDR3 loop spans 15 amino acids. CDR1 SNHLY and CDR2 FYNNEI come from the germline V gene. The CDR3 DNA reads TGTGCCAGCAGTTCCTCGGACAGGGAAAACTATGGCTACACCTTC. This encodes CASSSSDRENYGYTF.

The CDR3 sequence is CASSVGHYNEQFF. For the CDR3, the DNA is TGTGCCAGCAGCGTGGGACACTACAATGAGCAGTTCTTC. The chain is built from TRBV9 and TRBJ2-1; possibly TRBD1 for D (6 bases). This CDR3 spans 13 amino acids. V gave up 2 bases and J gave up 3 bases, with 6 bases separating them. Germline loops: CDR1 SGDLS, CDR2 YYNGEE.

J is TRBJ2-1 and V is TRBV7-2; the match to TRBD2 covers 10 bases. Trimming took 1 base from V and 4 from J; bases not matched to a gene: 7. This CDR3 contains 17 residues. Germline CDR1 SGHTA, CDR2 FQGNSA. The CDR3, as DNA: TGTGCCAGCAGCTTAGGTCTAGCGGGAGCAGGTTACAATGAGCAGTTCTTC. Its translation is CASSLGLAGAGYNEQFF.

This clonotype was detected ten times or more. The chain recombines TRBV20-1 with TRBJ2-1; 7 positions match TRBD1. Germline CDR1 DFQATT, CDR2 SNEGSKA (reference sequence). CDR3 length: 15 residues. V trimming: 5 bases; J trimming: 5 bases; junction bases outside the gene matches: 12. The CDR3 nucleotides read TGCAGTGCTTCCTCGGGGACAGCCATGAACAATGAGCAGTTCTTC. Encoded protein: CSASSGTAMNNEQFF.

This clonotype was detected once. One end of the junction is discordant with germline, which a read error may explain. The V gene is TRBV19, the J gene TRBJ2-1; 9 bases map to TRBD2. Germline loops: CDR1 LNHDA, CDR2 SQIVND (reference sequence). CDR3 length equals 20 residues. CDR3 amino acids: CDSSISVVSSGSRFYNEQFF. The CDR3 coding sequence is TGTGACAGTAGTATTTCTGTGGTGAGTAGCGGGAGCAGATTCTACAATGAGCAGTTCTTC. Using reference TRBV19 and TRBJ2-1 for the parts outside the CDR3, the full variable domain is DGGITQSPKYLFRKEGQNVTLSCEQNLNHDAMYWYRQDPGQGLRLIYYSQIVNDFQKGDIAEGYSVSREKKESFPLTVTSAQKNPTAFYLCDSSISVVSSGSRFYNEQFFGPGTRLTVL.

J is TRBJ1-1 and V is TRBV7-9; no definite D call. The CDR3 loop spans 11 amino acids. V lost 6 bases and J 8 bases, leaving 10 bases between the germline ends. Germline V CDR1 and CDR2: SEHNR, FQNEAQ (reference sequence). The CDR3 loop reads CASRDGPEAFF. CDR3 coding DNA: TGTGCCAGCAGGGATGGACCCGAAGCTTTCTTT. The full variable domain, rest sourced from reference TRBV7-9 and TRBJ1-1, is DTGVSQNPRHKITKRGQNVTFRCDPISEHNRLYWYRQTLGQGPEFLTYFQNEAQLEKSRLLSDRFSAERPKGSFSTLEIQRTEQGDSAMYLCASRDGPEAFFGQGTRLTVV.

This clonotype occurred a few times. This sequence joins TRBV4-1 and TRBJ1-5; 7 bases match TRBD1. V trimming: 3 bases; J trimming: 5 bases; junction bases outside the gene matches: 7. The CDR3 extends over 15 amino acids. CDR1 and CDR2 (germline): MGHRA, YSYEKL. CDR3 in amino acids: CASSHLTGADQPQHF. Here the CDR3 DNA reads TGCGCCAGCAGCCATCTAACAGGGGCAGATCAGCCCCAGCATTTT.

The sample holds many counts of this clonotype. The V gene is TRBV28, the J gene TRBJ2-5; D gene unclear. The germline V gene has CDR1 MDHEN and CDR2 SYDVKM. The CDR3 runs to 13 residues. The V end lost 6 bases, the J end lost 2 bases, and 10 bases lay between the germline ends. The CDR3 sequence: CASSPPDQETQYF. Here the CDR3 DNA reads TGTGCCAGCAGCCCACCCGATCAAGAGACCCAGTACTTC.